This entry lists 14 T cell receptor beta chains sequenced from one sample in a study of metastatic and nonmetastatic thyroid tumors. TCRdb reprocessed the PCR reads using MiXCR. The sample records about 40,000 clones, approximately 28% being singletons. Each patient came to thyroid surgery without any prior treatment (of any kind). The sequencing input was blood. The receptor source for this set is a male donor with papillary thyroid cancer or a benign thyroid nodule (not recorded which). Some clones in this sample may be carry-over from other donors' samples.

The J gene is TRBJ1-2, the V gene TRBV7-2, with D tentatively TRBD1 (5 bases). The CDR3 spans 14 residues. Trimming took 2 bases from V and 1 from J, leaving 8 bases between them. CDR1 SGHTA and CDR2 FQGNSA come from the germline V gene. DNA of the CDR3: TGTGCCAGCAGCTTATGGGGGAATAACTATGGCTACACCTTC. Translating it yields CASSLWGNNYGYTF.

Points on this clone: This may be a read error: a much more frequent sequence differs by one nucleotide. J is TRBJ1-1 and V is TRBV7-3, with D uncertain. V lost 7 bases and J lost 4, with 13 bases in between. Per the germline V gene, CDR1 is SGHTA and CDR2 is FQGTGA. The CDR3 is made up of 13 amino acids. The CDR3 protein is CASIFFLGTEAFF. The CDR3 nucleotides read TGTGCCAGCATCTTCTTTCTGGGCACTGAAGCTTTCTTT.

The CDR3 region has the DNA TGTGCCAGCAGCCCGGCGGGCGCCACCGGGGAGCTGTTTTTT. It encodes CASSPAGATGELFF. This sequence joins TRBV7-3 and TRBJ2-2; TRBD2 might be the D (5 bases). CDR3 length equals 14 residues. The germline V gene has CDR1 SGHTA and CDR2 FQGTGA. The V end was cut by 5 bases, the J end by 4 bases, with 11 bases between.

On this clone itself: This could be a read error, since a much larger clone is one nucleotide away. V gene TRBV10-1 combines with J gene TRBJ1-5; D is unresolved. CDR3 length equals 10 residues. CDR1 and CDR2 (germline): WNHNN, SYGVQD (reference sequence). Between the trimmed V and J ends, which lost 8 bases and 7 bases, there was a span of 6 bases. CDR3 loop: CASPCQPQHF. As DNA, the CDR3 is TGCGCCAGCCCGTGCCAGCCCCAGCATTTT.

V and J are TRBV28 and TRBJ1-6, with a weak D call TRBD1 (6 bases). Trimming left V 8 bases short and J 9 bases short, with 17 bases between. The CDR3 has 14 amino acids. CDR1 is MDHEN and CDR2 is SYDVKM in the germline V gene. The CDR3 nucleotides are TGTGCCAGCTATTATTCCCAGGGGTCTTCACCCCTCCACTTT. Amino acids: CASYYSQGSSPLHF.

The V and J genes are TRBV20-1 and TRBJ1-2; a weak D match, TRBD1 (5 bases). Trimming took 3 bases from V and 5 from J, leaving 19 bases between them. The germline CDR1 and CDR2 sequences are DFQATT and SNEGSKA (reference sequence). The length of the CDR3 is 15 residues. CDR3 in amino acids: CSARGPTGVDYGYTF. The CDR3 nucleotides are TGCAGTGCTAGGGGCCCAACAGGTGTGGATTATGGCTACACCTTC.

The rearrangement links TRBV10-3 to TRBJ1-4; TRBD1 might be the D (6 bases). Germline loops: CDR1 ENHRY, CDR2 SYGVKD. V lost 10 bases, J lost 8 bases, and 20 bases lay in between. This CDR3 is 14 amino acids long. CDR3 amino acids: CATAARGLGEKLFF. DNA for the CDR3: TGTGCCACCGCGGCCAGGGGATTGGGAGAAAAACTGTTTTTT.

CDR3 sequence (DNA): TGCAGTGCTAGAACTGGAGCAGAGACCCAGTACTTC. Translating gives CSARTGAETQYF. The V gene is TRBV20-1, the J gene TRBJ2-5; D is uncertain. This CDR3 spans 12 amino acids. Trimming took 2 bases from V and 4 from J, leaving 8 bases between them. Germline CDR1 and CDR2: DFQATT and SNEGSKA (reference sequence).

Many counts were recorded for this clone. The rearrangement joins TRBV7-2 to TRBJ1-6; 7 bases fit TRBD1. The CDR3 runs to 15 residues. The germline gives CDR1 SGHTA, CDR2 FQGNSA. The V and J ends lost 5 bases and 7 bases, in that order; junction bases with no gene match: 8. The CDR3 is CASSGRDRKNSPLHF. CDR3 nucleotide sequence: TGTGCCAGCAGCGGCCGGGACAGAAAGAATTCACCCCTCCACTTT.

Ten or more counts support this clone. The chain links TRBV7-8 to TRBJ1-6; TRBD1 matches 9 bases. Trimming took 5 bases from V and 10 from J; bases not matched to a gene: 12. Per the germline V gene, CDR1 is SGHVS and CDR2 is FQNEAQ. This CDR3 is 16 amino acids long. CDR3 amino acids: CASSVGVGQGLSPLHF. The CDR3, as DNA: TGTGCCAGCAGCGTAGGGGTGGGACAGGGACTCTCACCCCTCCACTTT.

On this clone itself: This specimen includes other DNA sequences encoding the same CDR3. J is TRBJ1-1 and V is TRBV6-1; 11 bases are a match to TRBD1. CDR3 length: 16 amino acids. Trimming cost V 6 bases and J 5 bases; bases outside gene matches: 11. Germline CDR1 MNHNS, CDR2 SASEGT. In DNA form, the CDR3 reads TGTGCCAGCAGCCCCCGGGACAGGGGGGTACGGACTGAAGCTTTCTTT. Its protein is CASSPRDRGVRTEAFF.

This clone showed up just a few times. The chain has TRBV28 and TRBJ2-7; perhaps TRBD1 as D (5 bases). Looked up from germline, CDR1 is MDHEN and CDR2 is SYDVKM. V shed 6 bases and J shed 2 bases, with 17 bases lying between them. The CDR3 is made up of 15 amino acids. CDR3 protein: CASRDSSGNPYEQYF. The CDR3 region has the DNA TGTGCCAGCAGGGATTCATCAGGGAACCCCTACGAGCAGTACTTC.

To note about this clone: It is likely a read error, because the conserved phenylalanine at the end of the CDR3 is missing. No DNA is shown, since the ends of the CDR3 on it are uncertain; the CDR3 is the one TCRdb lists. The V gene is TRBV10-3, the J gene TRBJ2-7; the DNA was not used to check the table's D call, TRBD1. Germline-derived CDR1 and CDR2 are ENHRY and SYGVKD. The CDR3 has 16 residues if both end residues are counted. This CDR3 is CDISDPLGQSSYEQDL.

V usage is TRBV10-2 and J usage is TRBJ2-1, with TRBD2 as a possible D gene (5 bases). The CDR3 has 15 amino acids. In germline, CDR1 is WSHSY, CDR2 SAAADI. V lost 0 bases, J lost 8 bases, and 14 bases lay in between. The CDR3 loop reads CASSESSGEGDEQFF. The CDR3 DNA is TGCGCCAGCAGTGAGTCGTCAGGTGAGGGCGATGAGCAGTTCTTC.